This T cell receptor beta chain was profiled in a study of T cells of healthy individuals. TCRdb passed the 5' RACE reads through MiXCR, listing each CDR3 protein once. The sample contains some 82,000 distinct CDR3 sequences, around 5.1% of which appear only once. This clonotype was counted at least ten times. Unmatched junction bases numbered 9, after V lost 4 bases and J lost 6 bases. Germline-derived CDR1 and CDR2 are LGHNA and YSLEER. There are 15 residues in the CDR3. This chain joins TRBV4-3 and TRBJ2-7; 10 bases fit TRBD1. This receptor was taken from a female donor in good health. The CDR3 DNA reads TGCGCCAGCAGCCGGGACAGGGGTCCTTTGTTCGAGCAGTACTTC. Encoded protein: CASSRDRGPLFEQYF.